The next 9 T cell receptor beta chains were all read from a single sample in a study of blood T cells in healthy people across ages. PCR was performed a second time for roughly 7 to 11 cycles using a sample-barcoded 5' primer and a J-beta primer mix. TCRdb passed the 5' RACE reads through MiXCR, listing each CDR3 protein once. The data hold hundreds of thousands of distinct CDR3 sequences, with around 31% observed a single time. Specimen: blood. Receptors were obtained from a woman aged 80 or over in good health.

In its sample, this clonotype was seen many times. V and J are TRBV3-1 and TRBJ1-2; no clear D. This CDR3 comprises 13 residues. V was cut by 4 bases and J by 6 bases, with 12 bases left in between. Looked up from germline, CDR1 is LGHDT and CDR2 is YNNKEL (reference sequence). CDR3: CASSLSVRDGYTF. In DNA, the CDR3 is TGTGCCAGCAGCCTGTCCGTTCGAGATGGCTACACCTTC.

CDR3 amino acids: CASKEDRSTSGNTIYF. The CDR3, as DNA: TGTGCCAGTAAAGAAGACCGTTCGACCTCTGGAAACACCATATATTTT. V and J are TRBV19 and TRBJ1-3, with D hard to call. V shed 7 bases and J shed 0 bases, with 16 bases lying between them. The length of the CDR3 is 16 residues. Germline V gene lookup returns CDR1 LNHDA and CDR2 SQIVND (reference sequence).

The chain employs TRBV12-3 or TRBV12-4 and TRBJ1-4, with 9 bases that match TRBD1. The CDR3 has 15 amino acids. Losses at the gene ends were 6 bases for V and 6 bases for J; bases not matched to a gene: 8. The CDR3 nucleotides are TGTGCCAGCAGGGGAATACAGGGGGCGGATGAAAAACTGTTTTTT. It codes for CASRGIQGADEKLFF.

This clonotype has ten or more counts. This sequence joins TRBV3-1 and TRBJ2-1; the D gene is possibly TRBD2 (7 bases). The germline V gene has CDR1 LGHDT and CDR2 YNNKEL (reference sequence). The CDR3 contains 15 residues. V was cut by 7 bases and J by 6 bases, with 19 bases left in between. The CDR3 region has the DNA TGTGCCAGCACGGTTTCGGCGGGGGCGGGCAATGAGCAGTTCTTC. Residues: CASTVSAGAGNEQFF.

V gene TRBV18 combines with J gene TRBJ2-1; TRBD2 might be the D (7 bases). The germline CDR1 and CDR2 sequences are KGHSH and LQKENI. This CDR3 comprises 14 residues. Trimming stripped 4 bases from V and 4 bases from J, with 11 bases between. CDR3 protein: CASSLGGEYNEQFF. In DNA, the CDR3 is TGTGCCAGCTCACTAGGGGGGGAATACAATGAGCAGTTCTTC.

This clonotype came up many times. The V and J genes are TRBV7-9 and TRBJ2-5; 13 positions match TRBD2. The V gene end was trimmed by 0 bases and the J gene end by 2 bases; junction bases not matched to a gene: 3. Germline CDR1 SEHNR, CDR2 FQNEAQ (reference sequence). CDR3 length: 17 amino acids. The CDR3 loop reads CASSLAGTSGTQETQYF. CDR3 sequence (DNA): TGTGCCAGCAGCTTAGCCGGGACTAGCGGGACTCAAGAGACCCAGTACTTC.

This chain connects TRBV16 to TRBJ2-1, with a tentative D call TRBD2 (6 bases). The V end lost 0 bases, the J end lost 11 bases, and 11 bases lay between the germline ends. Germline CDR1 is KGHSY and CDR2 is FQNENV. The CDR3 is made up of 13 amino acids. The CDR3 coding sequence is TGTGCCAGCAGCCAATCCACACGGGGGAAGCAGTTCTTC. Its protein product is CASSQSTRGKQFF.

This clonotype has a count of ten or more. The CDR3 sequence is CASSTSTSGSTDTQYF. The DNA for the CDR3 is TGCGCCAGCAGCACCTCGACTAGCGGGAGCACAGATACGCAGTATTTT. This rearrangement joins TRBV5-1 to TRBJ2-3, with 10 bases lining up with TRBD2. Germline V gene lookup returns CDR1 SGHRS and CDR2 YFSETQ. Unmatched junction bases numbered 5, after V lost 4 bases and J lost 0 bases. CDR3 length: 16 residues.

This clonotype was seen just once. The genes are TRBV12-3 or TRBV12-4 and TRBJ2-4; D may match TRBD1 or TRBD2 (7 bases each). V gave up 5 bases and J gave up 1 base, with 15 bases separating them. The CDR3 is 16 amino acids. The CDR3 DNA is TGTGCCAGCAGTACAGGGGACGGGGGGGCCAAAAACATTCAGTACTTC. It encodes CASSTGDGGAKNIQYF.